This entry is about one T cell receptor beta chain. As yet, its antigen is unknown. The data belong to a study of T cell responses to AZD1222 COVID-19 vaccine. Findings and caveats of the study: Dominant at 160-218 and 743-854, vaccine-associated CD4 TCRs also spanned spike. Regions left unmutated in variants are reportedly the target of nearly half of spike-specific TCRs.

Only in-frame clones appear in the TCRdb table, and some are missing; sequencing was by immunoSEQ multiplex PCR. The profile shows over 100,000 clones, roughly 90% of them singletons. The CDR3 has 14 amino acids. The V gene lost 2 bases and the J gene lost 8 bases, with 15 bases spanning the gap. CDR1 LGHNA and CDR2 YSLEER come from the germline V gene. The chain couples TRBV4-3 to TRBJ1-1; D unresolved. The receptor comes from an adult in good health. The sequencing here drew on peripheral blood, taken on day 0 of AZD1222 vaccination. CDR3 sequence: CASSQRLERPEAFF. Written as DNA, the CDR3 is TGCGCCAGCAGCCAACGACTAGAACGGCCAGAAGCTTTCTTT.